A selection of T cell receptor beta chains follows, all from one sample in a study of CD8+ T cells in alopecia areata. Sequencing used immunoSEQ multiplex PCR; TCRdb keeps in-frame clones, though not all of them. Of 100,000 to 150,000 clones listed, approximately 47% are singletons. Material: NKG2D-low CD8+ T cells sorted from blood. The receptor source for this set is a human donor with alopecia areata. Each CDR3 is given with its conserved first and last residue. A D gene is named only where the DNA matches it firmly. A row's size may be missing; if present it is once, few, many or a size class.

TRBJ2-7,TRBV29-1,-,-,TGCAGCGCCCTGTCCCCAGGGGAACTGTACGAGCAGTACTTC,CSALSPGELYEQYF
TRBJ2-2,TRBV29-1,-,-,TGCAGCGTCGAGCTGGGGGCCACCGGGGAGCTGTTTTTT,CSVELGATGELFF
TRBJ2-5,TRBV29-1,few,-,TGCAGCGTTGAAGGAATTGGGCCCCAAGAGACCCAGTACTTC,CSVEGIGPQETQYF
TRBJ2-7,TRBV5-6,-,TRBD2,TGTGCCAGCACCCAGGGAGGGCTCTACGAGCAGTACTTC,CASTQGGLYEQYF
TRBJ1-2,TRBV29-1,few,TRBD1,TGCACCGTCGACAGGGATAACTATGGCTACACCTTC,CTVDRDNYGYTF
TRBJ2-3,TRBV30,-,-,TGTGCCTGGAGTGTTCCAGATACGCAGTATTTT,CAWSVPDTQYF
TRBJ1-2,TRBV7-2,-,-,TGTGCCAGCGGTATGTGGATTTCGTACGGGACAAACGTAGATGGCTACACCTTC,CASGMWISYGTNVDGYTF
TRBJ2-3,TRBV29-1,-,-,TGCAGCGTGGGGGACGGCACAGATACGCAGTATTTT,CSVGDGTDTQYF
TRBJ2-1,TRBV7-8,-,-,TGTGCCAGCAGCCCCCTCAGAGGCGGATGGCATGAGCAGTTCTTC,CASSPLRGGWHEQFF
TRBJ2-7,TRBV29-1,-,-,TGCAGCGTCCCCGGGGGACACCACGGCGAGCAGTACTTC,CSVPGGHHGEQYF
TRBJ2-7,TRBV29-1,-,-,TGCAGCGTTGAAGTGGTTAACGAGCAGTACTTC,CSVEVVNEQYF
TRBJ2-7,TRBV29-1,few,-,TGCAGCGTTCTGAGCCCGGTGGGCGAGCAGTACTTC,CSVLSPVGEQYF
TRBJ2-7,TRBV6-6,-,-,TGTGCCAGCAGTACAGATACTAGGTTTGAGCAGTACTTC,CASSTDTRFEQYF
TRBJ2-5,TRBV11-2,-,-,TGTGCCAGCAGCTTAGCGGCGGGTGCGGGAGAGACCCAGTACTTC,CASSLAAGAGETQYF
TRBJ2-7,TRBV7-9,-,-,TGTGCCAGCAGCTTAGACGGAAATACCTACGAGCAGTACTTC,CASSLDGNTYEQYF
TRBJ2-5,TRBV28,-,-,TGTGCCAGCATAAACGGGATTTCAGAGACCCAGTACTTC,CASINGISETQYF
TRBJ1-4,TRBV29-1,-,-,TGCAGCGTTGCCGAGGACAGTTGGGGAAAACTGTTTTTT,CSVAEDSWGKLFF
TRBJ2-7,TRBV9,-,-,TGTGCCAGCAGCGCAGGCCGGCTCGGTTACGAGCAGTACTTC,CASSAGRLGYEQYF
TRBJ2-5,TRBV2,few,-,TGTGCCAGCAGTGAAAAAGAGACCCAGTACTTC,CASSEKETQYF
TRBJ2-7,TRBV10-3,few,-,TGTGCCATCAGTGGCCACCGGGCCGAGGGAGAGCAGTACTTC,CAISGHRAEGEQYF
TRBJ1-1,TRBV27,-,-,TGTGCCAGCAGCTCCAGGGGCGACACTGAAGCTTTCTTT,CASSSRGDTEAFF
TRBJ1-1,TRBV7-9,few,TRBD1,TGTGCCAGCAGCGCATACAGGGGATCAACTTTCTTT,CASSAYRGSTFF
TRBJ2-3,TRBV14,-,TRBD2,TGTGCCAGCAGCCCGGGACTAGCGGGAGGCTCTGGCACAGATACGCAGTATTTT,CASSPGLAGGSGTDTQYF
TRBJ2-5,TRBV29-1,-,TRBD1,TGCAGCACAGGGGACAGCGTGGCCCAGTACTTC,CSTGDSVAQYF
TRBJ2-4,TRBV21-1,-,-,TGTGCCAGCAGCCCCTTTGTTGTCATTCAGTACTTC,CASSPFVVIQYF
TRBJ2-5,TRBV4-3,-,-,TGCGCCAGCAGCCAATCACAGGGAGACCCAGAGACCCAGTACTTC,CASSQSQGDPETQYF
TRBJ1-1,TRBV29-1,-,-,TGCAGCGTTGATAAGGGTGGGACTGAAGCTTTCTTT,CSVDKGGTEAFF
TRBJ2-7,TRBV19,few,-,TGTGCCAGTAGACCCCGGACAGCATACGAGCAGTACTTC,CASRPRTAYEQYF
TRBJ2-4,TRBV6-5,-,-,TGTGCCAGCTCCATGGGGGGCTTAGACATTCAGTACTTC,CASSMGGLDIQYF